These 26 T cell receptor beta chains originate from one sample sequenced in a study of technical replicates of blood from several donors. Produced via immunoSEQ multiplex PCR; TCRdb's table is partial and in-frame only. This sample has roughly 65,000 clones, with around 90% found just once. The sequenced material came from PBMCs. Receptor source: a human donor in good health. Some clones in this sample may be carry-over from other donors' samples.

CDR3 in amino acids: CASSSQGASGELFF. In DNA form, the CDR3 reads TGTGCCAGTAGTAGCCAGGGGGCGTCCGGGGAGCTGTTTTTT. The chain uses TRBV19 and TRBJ2-2; 8 bases align to TRBD1. Germline values: CDR1 LNHDA, CDR2 SQIVND (reference sequence). Trimming took 4 bases from V and 6 from J; bases not matched to a gene: 4. CDR3 length equals 14 residues. The whole variable domain, filled in from reference TRBV19 and TRBJ2-2, reads DGGITQSPKYLFRKEGQNVTLSCEQNLNHDAMYWYRQDPGQGLRLIYYSQIVNDFQKGDIAEGYSVSREKKESFPLTVTSAQKNPTAFYLCASSSQGASGELFFGEGSRLTVL.

The chain couples TRBV5-8 to TRBJ1-5; TRBD1 matches at 10 bases. Germline V lookup: CDR1 SGHTS, CDR2 YDEGEE. The CDR3 is 16 amino acids. V shed 4 bases and J 6 bases; nucleotides not matched to a gene: 10. The CDR3 loop reads CASSLPDRGRGQPQHF. DNA of the CDR3: TGTGCCAGCAGCCTCCCAGACAGGGGGCGAGGTCAGCCCCAGCATTTT.

This sequence joins TRBV2 and TRBJ2-3; 8 nucleotides line up with TRBD1. Trimming took 10 bases from V and 4 from J; bases not matched to a gene: 10. Germline CDR1 is SNHLY and CDR2 is FYNNEI. CDR3 length: 14 residues. The CDR3: CATYLGTGSDTQYF. CDR3 coding DNA: TGTGCCACCTACCTGGGGACAGGCTCAGATACGCAGTATTTT.

This chain connects TRBV18 to TRBJ1-3; a possible D gene is TRBD1 (6 bases). CDR1 and CDR2 from the germline V gene are KGHSH and LQKENI. The CDR3 loop spans 15 amino acids. V was shortened by 3 bases and J by 0 bases, with 9 bases between the two germline ends. The CDR3 bases are TGTGCCAGCTCACCTCGACAGGACTCTGGAAACACCATATATTTT. Encoded protein: CASSPRQDSGNTIYF.

The J gene is TRBJ1-2, the V gene TRBV27, with 7 bases matching TRBD1. CDR3 size: 13 residues. Germline V gene data show CDR1 as MNHEY and CDR2 as SMNVEV (reference sequence). J was trimmed by 3 bases and V by 3 bases; bases with no gene match: 1. The CDR3 loop is CASSLQGDYGYTF. The CDR3, as DNA: TGTGCCAGCAGTTTGCAGGGGGACTATGGCTACACCTTC.

This chain links TRBV4-2 with TRBJ2-3; no clear D. The CDR3 consists of 15 residues. Germline values: CDR1 LGHNA, CDR2 YNFKEQ. V was clipped by 0 bases and J by 1 base, with 8 bases between them. CDR3 bases: TGTGCCAGCAGCCAAGAACTCTCTCGCACAGATACGCAGTATTTT. This translates into CASSQELSRTDTQYF.

This sequence joins TRBV19 and TRBJ1-3, with D hard to call. V was shortened by 3 bases and J by 4 bases, with 16 bases between the two germline ends. Germline V gene sequence: CDR1 LNHDA, CDR2 SQIVND (reference sequence). The CDR3 has 16 residues. Here the CDR3 reads CASSMPAAARGNTIYF. CDR3 coding DNA: TGTGCCAGTAGTATGCCCGCGGCAGCTAGAGGAAACACCATATATTTT.

The gene calls are TRBV10-3 and TRBJ2-3; TRBD2 is a possible D gene (6 bases). The V and J ends lost 6 bases and 2 bases respectively, with 24 bases between them. In germline, CDR1 is ENHRY, CDR2 SYGVKD. The CDR3 spans 18 residues. CDR3 in amino acids: CAIREPSGVGEDTDTQYF. CDR3 nucleotides: TGTGCCATCAGAGAGCCCTCGGGGGTTGGCGAGGACACAGATACGCAGTATTTT.

This chain connects TRBV7-2 to TRBJ2-5, with 9 bases aligning to TRBD2. The CDR3 totals 14 residues. V lost 5 bases and J lost 0; bases outside the gene matches: 1. Germline V gene sequence: CDR1 SGHTA, CDR2 FQGNSA. The CDR3 nucleotides read TGTGCCAGCAGCCCTAGCGGGAACCAAGAGACCCAGTACTTC. Protein sequence: CASSPSGNQETQYF.

This clone was seen just once. The J gene is TRBJ2-5, the V gene TRBV6-5, with D possibly being TRBD2 (6 bases). Germline V gene sequence: CDR1 MNHEY, CDR2 SVGAGI. CDR3 size: 15 residues. V lost 7 bases and J lost 2, with 17 bases in between. This CDR3 reads CASTPNLAGQETQYF. CDR3 sequence (DNA): TGTGCCAGCACCCCCAATTTGGCGGGGCAAGAGACCCAGTACTTC.

CDR3 in amino acids: CASSQPSQDSGNTIYF. The CDR3 DNA reads as TGCGCCAGCAGCCAACCGAGCCAGGACAGTGGAAACACCATATATTTT. The genes are TRBV4-1 and TRBJ1-3; a weak D match, TRBD1 (6 bases). V lost 2 bases to trimming and J lost 3 bases, with 14 bases between them. CDR3 length: 16 amino acids. Germline V gene sequence: CDR1 MGHRA, CDR2 YSYEKL.

The V call is TRBV6-1, the J call TRBJ2-2; TRBD2 aligns across 7 bases. Trimming took 4 bases from V and 3 from J; bases not matched to a gene: 5. The CDR3 is made up of 15 amino acids. CDR1 MNHNS and CDR2 SASEGT come from the germline V gene. The CDR3 sequence is CASSVRERYTGELFF. The CDR3 bases are TGTGCCAGCAGTGTGCGGGAGAGGTACACCGGGGAGCTGTTTTTT.

V and J are TRBV4-1 and TRBJ1-5; D gene ambiguous. Germline V gene sequence: CDR1 MGHRA, CDR2 YSYEKL. The CDR3 contains 17 residues. Trimming pared 4 bases from V and 4 bases from J, leaving 20 bases between. The CDR3 is CASSLPPSAGVNQPQHF. CDR3 sequence (DNA): TGCGCCAGCAGCCTCCCCCCATCCGCAGGCGTTAATCAGCCCCAGCATTTT.

V is TRBV30 and J is TRBJ2-7; tentatively, D is TRBD1 (6 bases). V was trimmed by 2 bases and J by 6 bases, leaving 11 bases between them. This CDR3 contains 12 residues. Germline V lookup: CDR1 GTSNPN, CDR2 SVGIG (reference sequence). As DNA, the CDR3 is TGTGCCTGGAGTCACAGGGTGGCCGAGCAGTACTTC. The encoded protein is CAWSHRVAEQYF.

The rearrangement joins TRBV4-3 to TRBJ2-3; 11 positions match TRBD2. Germline V gene data show CDR1 as LGHNA and CDR2 as YSLEER. The CDR3 has 15 amino acids. J lost 3 bases, V lost 4 bases, and 3 bases had no gene match. Here the CDR3 DNA reads TGCGCCAGCAGCCTTAGCGGGGGGGCGACAGATACGCAGTATTTT. The encoded protein is CASSLSGGATDTQYF.

The J gene is TRBJ2-2, the V gene TRBV23-1; TRBD2 aligns across 10 bases. TRBV23-1 is an open reading frame whose function is uncertain. This CDR3 region has 14 residues. The V gene end was trimmed by 9 bases and the J gene end by 4 bases; junction bases not matched to a gene: 5. CDR3 sequence: CARTGLACTGELFF. The CDR3 region has the DNA TGCGCCAGAACGGGACTAGCGTGCACCGGGGAGCTGTTTTTT.

For the CDR3, the DNA is TGTGCCAGCAGCCCGGACAGGCGGGCCACTGAAGCTTTCTTT. Translating gives CASSPDRRATEAFF. The rearrangement joins TRBV5-6 to TRBJ1-1; TRBD1 matches 7 bases. CDR3 length: 14 residues. J lost 4 bases, V lost 4 bases, and 7 bases had no gene match. Germline-derived CDR1 and CDR2 are SGHDT and YYEEEE.

V usage is TRBV5-1 and J usage is TRBJ2-2; TRBD1 matches at 7 bases. This CDR3 contains 14 residues. V was clipped by 4 bases and J by 9 bases; unmatched bases: 9. Germline values: CDR1 SGHRS, CDR2 YFSETQ. The CDR3 nucleotides are TGCGCCAGCAGCACGACCGGGACAGAATGGGAGCTGTTTTTT. It translates to CASSTTGTEWELFF.

The chain carries TRBV5-1 and TRBJ2-2; 8 positions agree with TRBD2. Germline values: CDR1 SGHRS, CDR2 YFSETQ. The CDR3 runs to 16 residues. J was trimmed by 2 bases and V by 2 bases; bases with no gene match: 5. The CDR3 spells CASSFRAGGNTGELFF. In DNA, the CDR3 is TGCGCCAGCAGCTTCAGGGCGGGAGGCAACACCGGGGAGCTGTTTTTT. The full variable domain, rest sourced from reference TRBV5-1 and TRBJ2-2, is KAGVTQTPRYLIKTRGQQVTLSCSPISGHRSVSWYQQTPGQGLQFLFEYFSETQRNKGNFPGRFSGRQFSNSRSEMNVSTLELGDSALYLCASSFRAGGNTGELFFGEGSRLTVL.

The chain uses TRBV5-1 and TRBJ2-5, with D possibly TRBD2 on 5 matching bases. Germline-derived CDR1 and CDR2 are SGHRS and YFSETQ. Trimming took off 5 bases at V and 1 base at J, with 18 bases between the two ends. The CDR3 sequence is 16 residues long. CDR3 residues: CASSSLPGNPQETQYF. The CDR3 DNA is TGCGCCAGCAGTTCGCTGCCCGGGAACCCCCAAGAGACCCAGTACTTC.

This chain uses TRBV7-8 with TRBJ2-3; maybe TRBD1 (6 bases). Deletions cut 3 bases from V and 0 bases from J, with 10 bases between. From germline, CDR1 is SGHVS and CDR2 FQNEAQ. The CDR3 extends over 15 amino acids. The CDR3 DNA is TGTGCCAGCAGCTTTCTGAGGGGGAGCACAGATACGCAGTATTTT. It is translated as CASSFLRGSTDTQYF.

The gene calls are TRBV6-6 and TRBJ2-1; 10 bases map to TRBD2. CDR1 is MNHNY, CDR2 SVGAGI, per germline (reference sequence). V gave up 6 bases and J gave up 2 bases; unmatched junction bases: 7. The CDR3 length is 16 residues. The CDR3 protein is CASRDRAGGTYNEQFF. The CDR3 nucleotides are TGTGCCAGCAGGGATAGAGCGGGAGGGACCTACAATGAGCAGTTCTTC.

Only one count was recorded for this clone. The rearrangement links TRBV10-3 to TRBJ2-7; 7 bases are shared with TRBD1. CDR1 is ENHRY, CDR2 SYGVKD, per germline. The CDR3 extends over 15 amino acids. V shed 6 bases and J 5 bases; nucleotides not matched to a gene: 13. The DNA for the CDR3 is TGTGCCATCAGAACTAAGGACAGGCCCTTCCACGAGCAGTACTTC. This sequence encodes CAIRTKDRPFHEQYF.

This clone was observed a handful of times. This sequence joins TRBV5-1 and TRBJ2-5, with TRBD2 matching over 13 bases. In germline, CDR1 is SGHRS, CDR2 YFSETQ. The CDR3 covers 14 residues. CDR3 sequence: CGSSSGTSGAGWYF. DNA of the CDR3: TGCGGGAGCAGCTCCGGGACTAGCGGGGCCGGGTGGTACTTC.

The chain recombines TRBV10-3 with TRBJ1-1; no firm D call. The CDR3 runs to 13 residues. Trimming removed 4 bases from V and 6 bases from J, with 12 bases in between. Germline V gene lookup returns CDR1 ENHRY and CDR2 SYGVKD. The CDR3 protein is CAISVQPYSEAFF. In DNA form, the CDR3 reads TGTGCCATCAGTGTACAGCCCTACTCTGAAGCTTTCTTT.

Written as DNA, the CDR3 is TGTGCCAGCTCACCAGTGGGGAGGAACGGGGAGCTGTTTTTT. Amino acids: CASSPVGRNGELFF. The chain couples TRBV18 to TRBJ2-2; D is perhaps TRBD2 (6 bases). This CDR3 is built from 14 residues. In germline, CDR1 is KGHSH, CDR2 LQKENI. V dropped 2 bases and J dropped 7 bases, with 11 bases sitting between them. Full variable domain (rest looked up from reference TRBV18 and TRBJ2-2): NAGVMQNPRHLVRRRGQEARLRCSPMKGHSHVYWYRQLPEEGLKFMVYLQKENIIDESGMPKERFSAEFPKEGPSILRIQQVVRGDSAAYFCASSPVGRNGELFFGEGSRLTVL.